The source of this T cell receptor (beta chain) is a study of vaccination effects on CD4 cells after COVID-19. Study at large: Post-vaccine draws lagged the second dose by a median of 72 days.

Points on this clone: Its antigen is not known.

Antigen-specific CD4+ T cells were expanded with viral peptide pools in the ViraFEST assay before sequencing. Upon completion of 10 to 11 days in culture, CD4+ T cells were isolated. Two doses of either BNT162b2 or mRNA-1273 were given to each participant. Half-medium replacement with IL-2 medium occurred on days 3 and 7. The CDR3 sequence is 13 residues long. Per germline, CDR1 SGHRS and CDR2 YFSETQ. V lost 4 bases and J 4 bases, leaving 11 bases between the germline ends. Method: immunoSEQ multiplex PCR; TCRdb's copy keeps in-frame clones and lacks some. Of fewer than 20,000 clones detected, 75% to 80% appear once; the ten largest clones hold approximately 17%. Points from the study as a whole: Marked clonal contraction was seen in infection- and vaccine-induced clones late after vaccination.

The chain has TRBV5-1 and TRBJ1-2; D call uncertain. Specimen: CD4+ T cells from PBMCs cultured with HCoV-NL63 spike peptides, collected after COVID-19 vaccination. The TCR sequence derives from a human donor who received a COVID-19 vaccine. CDR3 loop: CASSRDQSYGYTF. CDR3 bases: TGCGCCAGCAGCAGGGATCAGTCCTATGGCTACACCTTC. Combining the CDR3 with reference TRBV5-1 and TRBJ1-2 gives the whole variable domain KAGVTQTPRYLIKTRGQQVTLSCSPISGHRSVSWYQQTPGQGLQFLFEYFSETQRNKGNFPGRFSGRQFSNSRSEMNVSTLELGDSALYLCASSRDQSYGYTFGSGTRLTVV.